The sequence of this TCR beta chain was determined in a study of cytomegalovirus exposure and HLA in healthy donors. This clone was found a few times. 13 Jbeta primers and 60 Vbeta primers were used for the PCR. Here immunoSEQ multiplex PCR was the method, and the copy in TCRdb shows in-frame clones only, minus some. The repertoire holds roughly 140,000 clones, with over 60% as singletons. Germline loops: CDR1 SNHLY, CDR2 FYNNEI. The CDR3 is 16 residues long. J lost 3 bases, V lost 5 bases, and 4 bases had no gene match. The chain carries TRBV2 and TRBJ2-1, with 13 bases aligning to TRBD2. The sequencing input was PBMCs. This TCR derives from a woman in her twenties or thirties in good health and CMV-seropositive. Written as DNA, the CDR3 is TGTGCCAGCAGTTGGACTAGCGGGAGAGTCTACAATGAGCAGTTCTTC. It encodes CASSWTSGRVYNEQFF.